This TCR beta chain was recorded in a study of T-cell reconstitution after alpha-beta-depleted transplantation in children. Preparing the TCRbeta library involved the use of unique molecular identifiers. TCRdb passed the PCR reads through MiXCR, listing each CDR3 protein once. This table holds about 540,000 distinct CDR3 sequences, 15% to 20% found once. This CDR3 is built from 17 residues. Per germline, CDR1 SGHTA and CDR2 FQGNSA. V lost 2 bases and J lost 10, with 26 bases in between. This clonotype was sampled from a human donor who donated a stem cell graft to a child with acute lymphoblastic leukemia. This chain connects TRBV7-2 to TRBJ2-5, with D perhaps matching TRBD1 (6 bases). This specimen was PBMCs from the stem cell graft donor, taken from the stem cell graft. CDR3 bases: TGTGCCAGCAGCTTAAGCCCTCGGGATAGCGACCAGGGGAGCCAGTACTTC. The encoded protein is CASSLSPRDSDQGSQYF.